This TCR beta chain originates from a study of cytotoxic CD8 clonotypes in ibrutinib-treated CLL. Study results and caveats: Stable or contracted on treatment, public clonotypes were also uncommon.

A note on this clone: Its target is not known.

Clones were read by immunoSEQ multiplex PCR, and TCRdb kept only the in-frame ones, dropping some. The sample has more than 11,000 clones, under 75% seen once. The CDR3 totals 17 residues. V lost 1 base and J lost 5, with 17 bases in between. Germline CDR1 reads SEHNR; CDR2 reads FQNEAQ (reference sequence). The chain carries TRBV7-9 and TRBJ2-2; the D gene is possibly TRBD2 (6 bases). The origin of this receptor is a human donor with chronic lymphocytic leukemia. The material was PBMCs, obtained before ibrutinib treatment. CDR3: CASSLVWDSPGTGELFF. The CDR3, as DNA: TGTGCCAGCAGCTTAGTTTGGGACTCCCCGGGGACCGGGGAGCTGTTTTTT.